These 4 T cell receptor beta chains were all obtained from the same sample, sequenced in a study of shared clonotypes between healthy human individuals. Measured with immunoSEQ multiplex PCR; TCRdb has only the in-frame clones, and not every one. The table includes 2 million to 2.5 million clones, 85% to 95% detected once. Sequenced material: naive CD4+ T cells from PBMCs. This sample's subset: CD45RA+ positively selected. The receptors come from a young man in good health. Some clones in this sample may be carry-over from other donors' samples.

The chain recombines TRBV7-3 with TRBJ2-7; 7 bases match TRBD1. CDR3 size: 16 residues. Germline-derived CDR1 and CDR2 are SGHTA and FQGTGA. With V trimmed by 5 bases and J by 4 bases, 14 bases remained unmatched. The CDR3 nucleotides are TGTGCCAGCAGCGCCGGGACCCCAATACAGGGGTACGAGCAGTACTTC. Translation: CASSAGTPIQGYEQYF. Together with reference TRBV7-3 and TRBJ2-7, the CDR3 gives the full variable domain: GAGVSQTPSNKVTEKGKYVELRCDPISGHTALYWYRQSLGQGPEFLIYFQGTGAADDSGLPNDRFFAVRPEGSVSTLKIQRTERGDSAVYLCASSAGTPIQGYEQYFGPGTRLTVT.

The chain links TRBV7-2 to TRBJ2-2; TRBD1 matches at 9 bases. Germline-derived CDR1 and CDR2 are SGHTA and FQGNSA. The CDR3 runs 17 residues. The J segment lost 6 bases and the V segment lost 1 base, leaving 9 bases of the junction unmatched. The CDR3 sequence is CASSLDGDREVAGELFF. Written as DNA, the CDR3 is TGTGCCAGCAGCTTAGATGGGGACAGGGAGGTCGCCGGGGAGCTGTTTTTT. The entire variable domain, with the rest obtained from reference TRBV7-2 and TRBJ2-2, is as follows: GAGVSQSPSNKVTEKGKDVELRCDPISGHTALYWYRQSLGQGLEFLIYFQGNSAPDKSGLPSDRFSAERTGGSVSTLTIQRTQQEDSAVYLCASSLDGDREVAGELFFGEGSRLTVL.

In its sample, this clone was seen once. The chain carries TRBV7-9 and TRBJ1-3; a weak D match, TRBD1 (6 bases). Looked up from germline, CDR1 is SEHNR and CDR2 is FQNEAQ (reference sequence). V was pared by 11 bases and J by 4 bases, with 18 bases between. This CDR3 region has 14 residues. The CDR3: CAGDPGERGNTIYF. In nucleotides, the CDR3 is TGTGCCGGAGACCCAGGGGAGCGGGGAAACACCATATATTTT.

The chain joins TRBV7-2 to TRBJ2-7; 12 bases agree with TRBD2. The CDR3 totals 17 residues. V lost 5 bases and J lost 6; bases outside the gene matches: 14. Germline V CDR1 and CDR2: SGHTA, FQGNSA. In DNA form, the CDR3 reads TGTGCCAGCAGCCTCGGGACTAGCGGGTCTATCGGGCTCGAGCAGTACTTC. It yields the protein CASSLGTSGSIGLEQYF.